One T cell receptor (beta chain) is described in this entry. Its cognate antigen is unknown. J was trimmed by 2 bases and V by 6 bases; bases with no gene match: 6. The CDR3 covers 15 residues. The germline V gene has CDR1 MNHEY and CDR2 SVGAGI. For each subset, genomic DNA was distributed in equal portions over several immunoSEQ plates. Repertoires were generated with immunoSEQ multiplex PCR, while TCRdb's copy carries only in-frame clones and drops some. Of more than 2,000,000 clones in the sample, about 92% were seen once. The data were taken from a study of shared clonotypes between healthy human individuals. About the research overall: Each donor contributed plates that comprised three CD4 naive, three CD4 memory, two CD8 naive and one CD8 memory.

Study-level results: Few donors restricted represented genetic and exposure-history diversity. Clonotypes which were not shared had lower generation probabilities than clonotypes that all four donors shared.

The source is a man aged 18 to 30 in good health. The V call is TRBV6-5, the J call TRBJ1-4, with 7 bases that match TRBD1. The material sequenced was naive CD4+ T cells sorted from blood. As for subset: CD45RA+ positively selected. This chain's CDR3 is CASRTPGGTNEKLFF. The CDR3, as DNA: TGTGCCAGCAGGACACCAGGGGGGACTAATGAAAAACTGTTTTTT.